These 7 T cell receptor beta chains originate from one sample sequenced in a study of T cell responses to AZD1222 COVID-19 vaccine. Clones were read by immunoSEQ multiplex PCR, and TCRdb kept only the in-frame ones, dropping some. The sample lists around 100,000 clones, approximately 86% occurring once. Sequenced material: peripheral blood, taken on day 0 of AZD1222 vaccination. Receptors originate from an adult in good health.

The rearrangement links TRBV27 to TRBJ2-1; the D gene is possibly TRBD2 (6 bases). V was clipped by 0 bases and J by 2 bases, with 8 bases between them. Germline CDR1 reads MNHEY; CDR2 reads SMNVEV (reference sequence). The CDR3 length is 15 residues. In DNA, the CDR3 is TGTGCCAGCAGTTTATCACTAGCCGCCTACAATGAGCAGTTCTTC. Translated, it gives CASSLSLAAYNEQFF.

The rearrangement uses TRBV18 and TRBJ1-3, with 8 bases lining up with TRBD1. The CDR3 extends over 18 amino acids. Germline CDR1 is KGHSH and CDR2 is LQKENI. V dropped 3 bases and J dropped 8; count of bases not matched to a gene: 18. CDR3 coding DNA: TGTGCCAGCTCACCCGACAGGGGAAGCTACAGCGGCCGAGACACCATATATTTT. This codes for CASSPDRGSYSGRDTIYF.

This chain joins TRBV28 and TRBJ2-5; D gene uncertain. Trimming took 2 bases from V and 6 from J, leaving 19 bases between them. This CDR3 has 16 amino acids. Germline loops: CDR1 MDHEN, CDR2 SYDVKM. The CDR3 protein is CASSLQDLTSLQTQYF. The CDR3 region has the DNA TGTGCCAGCAGTTTACAGGACCTCACCTCCTTGCAGACCCAGTACTTC.

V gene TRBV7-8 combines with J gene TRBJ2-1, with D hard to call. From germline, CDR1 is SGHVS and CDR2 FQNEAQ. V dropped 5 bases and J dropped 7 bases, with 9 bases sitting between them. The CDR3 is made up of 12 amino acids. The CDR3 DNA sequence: TGTGCCAGCAGCCAAGATGGGAATGAGCAGTTCTTC. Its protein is CASSQDGNEQFF.

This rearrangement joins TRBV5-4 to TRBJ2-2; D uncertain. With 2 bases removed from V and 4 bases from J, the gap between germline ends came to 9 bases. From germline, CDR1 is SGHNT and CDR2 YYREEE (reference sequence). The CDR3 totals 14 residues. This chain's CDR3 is CASSLDTTTGELFF. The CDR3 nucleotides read TGTGCCAGCAGCTTAGACACGACCACCGGGGAGCTGTTTTTT.

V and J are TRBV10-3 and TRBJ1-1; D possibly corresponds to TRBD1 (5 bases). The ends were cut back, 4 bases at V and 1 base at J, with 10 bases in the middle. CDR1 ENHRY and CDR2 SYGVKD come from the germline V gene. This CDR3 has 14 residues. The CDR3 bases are TGTGCCATCAGTGTAGGGGCGGGGAACACTGAAGCTTTCTTT. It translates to CAISVGAGNTEAFF.

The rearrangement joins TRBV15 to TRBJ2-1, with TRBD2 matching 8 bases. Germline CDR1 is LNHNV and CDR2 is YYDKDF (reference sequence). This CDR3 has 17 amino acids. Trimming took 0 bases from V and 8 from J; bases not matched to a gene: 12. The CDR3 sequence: CATSREGGSGSVYEQFF. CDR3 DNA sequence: TGTGCCACCAGCAGAGAGGGTGGGAGCGGGAGTGTGTATGAGCAGTTCTTC.